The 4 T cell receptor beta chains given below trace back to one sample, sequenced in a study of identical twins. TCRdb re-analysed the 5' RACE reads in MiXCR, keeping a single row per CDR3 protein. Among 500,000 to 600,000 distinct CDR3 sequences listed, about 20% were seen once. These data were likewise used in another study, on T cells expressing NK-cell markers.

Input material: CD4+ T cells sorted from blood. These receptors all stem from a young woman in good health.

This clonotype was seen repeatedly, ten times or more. CDR3 sequence: CASGPQQGSVHF. The CDR3 coding sequence is TGTGCCAGCGGCCCCCAACAGGGGTCGGTACATTTT. The V and J genes are TRBV6-2 or TRBV6-3 and TRBJ1-5, with TRBD1 matching over 7 bases. CDR1 and CDR2 from the germline V gene are MNHEY and SVGEGT. The trim removed 8 bases at V and 16 bases at J, leaving 14 bases unmatched. The length of the CDR3 is 12 residues.

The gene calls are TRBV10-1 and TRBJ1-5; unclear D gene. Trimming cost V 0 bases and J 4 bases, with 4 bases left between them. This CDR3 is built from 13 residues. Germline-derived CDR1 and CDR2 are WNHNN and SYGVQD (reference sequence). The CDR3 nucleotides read TGCGCCAGCAGTGAGTCGAGGAATCAGCCCCAGCATTTT. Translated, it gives CASSESRNQPQHF.

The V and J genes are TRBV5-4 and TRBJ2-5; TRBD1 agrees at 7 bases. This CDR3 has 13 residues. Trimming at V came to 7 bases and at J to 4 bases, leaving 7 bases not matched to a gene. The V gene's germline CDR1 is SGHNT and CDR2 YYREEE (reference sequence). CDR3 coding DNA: TGTGCCAGCGGCACAGGGGCGGGAGAGACCCAGTACTTC. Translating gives CASGTGAGETQYF.

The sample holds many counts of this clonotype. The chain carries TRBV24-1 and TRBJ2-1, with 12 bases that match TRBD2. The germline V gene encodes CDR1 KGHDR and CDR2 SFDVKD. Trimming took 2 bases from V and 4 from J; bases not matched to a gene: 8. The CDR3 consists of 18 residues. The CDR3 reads CATSDSTTGTSGYNEQFF. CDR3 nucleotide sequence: TGTGCCACCAGTGATTCAACTACCGGGACTAGCGGGTACAATGAGCAGTTCTTC.